The 13 T cell receptor beta chains reported below all come from one sample, sequenced in a study of OX40 agonist ivuxolimab in advanced cancers. Repertoires were generated with immunoSEQ multiplex PCR, while TCRdb's copy carries only in-frame clones and drops some. The sample lists about 73,000 clones; about 80% were seen once. Material: CD4+ or CD8+ T cells sorted from blood, obtained in a trial of the OX40 agonist ivuxolimab. The receptors were sampled from an adult with an advanced solid tumor such as melanoma, head and neck, liver or kidney cancer.

This chain joins TRBV19 and TRBJ2-3; 12 nucleotides match TRBD2. CDR3 size: 15 residues. V dropped 6 bases and J dropped 5; count of bases not matched to a gene: 6. Looked up from germline, CDR1 is LNHDA and CDR2 is SQIVND (reference sequence). CDR3 in DNA: TGTGCCAGTAGGATACTAGCGGGGGGACAAGATACGCAGTATTTT. This sequence encodes CASRILAGGQDTQYF.

V is TRBV4-1 and J is TRBJ1-6, with TRBD1 identical over 11 bases. Germline assignment: CDR1 MGHRA and CDR2 YSYEKL. The CDR3 has 19 amino acids. V dropped 0 bases and J dropped 5; count of bases not matched to a gene: 9. For the CDR3, the DNA is TGCGCCAGCAGCCAAGAAGGATCAGGACAGGGGGCTGATAATTCACCCCTCCACTTT. This translates into CASSQEGSGQGADNSPLHF.

This clone was picked up a small number of times. The V gene is TRBV7-9, the J gene TRBJ2-4, with D unclear. The CDR3 spans 15 residues. Trimming shortened V by 0 bases and J by 1 base, and 7 bases separated the two germline ends. Germline loops: CDR1 SEHNR, CDR2 FQNEAQ (reference sequence). In DNA form, the CDR3 reads TGTGCCAGCAGCTTAGCCAGCACCGCCAAAAACATTCAGTACTTC. Translation gives CASSLASTAKNIQYF. Full variable domain (outside the CDR3, taken from reference TRBV7-9 and TRBJ2-4): DTGVSQNPRHKITKRGQNVTFRCDPISEHNRLYWYRQTLGQGPEFLTYFQNEAQLEKSRLLSDRFSAERPKGSFSTLEIQRTEQGDSAMYLCASSLASTAKNIQYFGAGTRLSVL.

The V gene is TRBV5-1, the J gene TRBJ2-5, with 7 bases aligning to TRBD1. This CDR3 has 13 amino acids. Per the germline V gene, CDR1 is SGHRS and CDR2 is YFSETQ. Germline trimming cut 6 bases from V and 1 base from J; bases unmatched to any gene: 3. The DNA for the CDR3 is TGCGCCAGCACCGGGACAGCCCAAGAGACCCAGTACTTC. This codes for CASTGTAQETQYF.

The chain joins TRBV5-6 to TRBJ2-7; the D gene is possibly TRBD1 (5 bases). The CDR3 is 15 residues long. V lost 0 bases and J 3 bases, leaving 13 bases between the germline ends. CDR1 and CDR2 from the germline V gene are SGHDT and YYEEEE. CDR3 sequence: CASSLVTGHFYEQYF. Here the CDR3 DNA reads TGTGCCAGCAGCTTGGTAACCGGACATTTCTACGAGCAGTACTTC.

The chain links TRBV29-1 to TRBJ2-7; possible D gene TRBD1, 6 bases. The CDR3 totals 11 residues. Germline CDR1 is SQVTM and CDR2 is ANQGSEA. Trimming shortened V by 4 bases and J by 2 bases, and 6 bases separated the two germline ends. The CDR3 bases are TGCAGCGTTGGGACAGCCTACGAGCAGTACTTC. It translates to CSVGTAYEQYF.

The V and J genes are TRBV5-4 and TRBJ1-2; D gene unclear. This CDR3 spans 15 amino acids. The V end lost 1 base, the J end lost 3 bases, and 13 bases lay between the germline ends. Per germline, CDR1 SGHNT and CDR2 YYREEE (reference sequence). This chain's CDR3 is CASSLRGVSHYGYTF. The CDR3 DNA sequence: TGTGCCAGCAGCTTGAGAGGCGTCTCGCACTATGGCTACACCTTC. The complete variable domain, with remaining parts taken from reference TRBV5-4 and TRBJ1-2, reads ETGVTQSPTHLIKTRGQQVTLRCSSQSGHNTVSWYQQALGQGPQFIFQYYREEENGRGNFPPRFSGLQFPNYSSELNVNALELDDSALYLCASSLRGVSHYGYTFGSGTRLTVV.

This clone was recorded once. The chain combines TRBV14 with TRBJ1-4; D gene ambiguous. The CDR3 consists of 14 residues. Germline V gives CDR1 SGHDN, CDR2 FVKESK. The V end was cut by 4 bases, the J end by 10 bases, with 16 bases between. The CDR3 coding sequence is TGTGCCAGCAGCCCAACAGAAGAAATGTTAAAACTGTTTTTT. Its protein is CASSPTEEMLKLFF.

The rearrangement uses TRBV6-6 and TRBJ1-6, with D perhaps TRBD1 (5 bases). Per germline, CDR1 MNHNY and CDR2 SVGAGI (reference sequence). This CDR3 contains 15 residues. V was trimmed by 4 bases and J by 0 bases, leaving 7 bases between them. CDR3 sequence: CASSFRGSYNSPLHF. For the CDR3, the DNA is TGTGCCAGCAGTTTTAGGGGCTCCTATAATTCACCCCTCCACTTT.

The V gene is TRBV9, the J gene TRBJ2-3; a possible D gene is TRBD1 (6 bases). Germline V lookup: CDR1 SGDLS, CDR2 YYNGEE. CDR3 length: 16 amino acids. Trimming cost V 1 base and J 0 bases, with 12 bases left between them. This CDR3 reads CASSVTGWLSTDTQYF. Here the CDR3 DNA reads TGTGCCAGCAGCGTAACAGGGTGGCTTAGCACAGATACGCAGTATTTT. The variable domain in full, with the rest retrieved from reference TRBV9 and TRBJ2-3, is DSGVTQTPKHLITATGQRVTLRCSPRSGDLSVYWYQQSLDQGLQFLIQYYNGEERAKGNILERFSAQQFPDLHSELNLSSLELGDSALYFCASSVTGWLSTDTQYFGPGTRLTVL.

The rearrangement joins TRBV18 to TRBJ1-5, with a possible D match to TRBD1 (6 bases). The CDR3 consists of 14 residues. Trimming removed 2 bases from V and 5 bases from J, with 10 bases in between. Germline-derived CDR1 and CDR2 are KGHSH and LQKENI. DNA for the CDR3: TGTGCCAGCTCACCAGGGGCAGGGGATCAGCCCCAGCATTTT. Protein product: CASSPGAGDQPQHF.

This chain connects TRBV15 to TRBJ1-1; a possible D gene is TRBD1 (6 bases). The V end was cut by 6 bases, the J end by 3 bases, with 23 bases between. This CDR3 is built from 17 residues. Germline CDR1 reads LNHNV; CDR2 reads YYDKDF (reference sequence). CDR3 loop: CATRHEQGSGLDTEAFF. The CDR3 coding sequence is TGTGCCACCAGGCATGAACAGGGATCGGGTTTGGACACTGAAGCTTTCTTT.

The chain is built from TRBV7-3 and TRBJ1-6; no firm D call. The CDR3 is 13 amino acids. V shed 6 bases and J shed 13 bases, with 16 bases lying between them. Germline values: CDR1 SGHTA, CDR2 FQGTGA. The CDR3 DNA is TGTGCCAGCAGACTAATGACACAGACCCCCCTCCACTTT. Its protein product is CASRLMTQTPLHF.